The 9 T cell receptor beta chains given below trace back to one sample, sequenced in a study of technical replicates of blood from several donors. Here immunoSEQ multiplex PCR was the method, and the copy in TCRdb shows in-frame clones only, minus some. The sample has 55,000 to 75,000 clones, about 95% seen once; the top ten hold around 3%. The sequenced material came from PBMCs. All receptors come from a human donor in good health. Some clones in this sample may be carry-over from other donors' samples.

V gene TRBV30 combines with J gene TRBJ1-1; 12 positions match TRBD1. J lost 7 bases, V lost 3 bases, and 9 bases had no gene match. CDR1 GTSNPN and CDR2 SVGIG come from the germline V gene (reference sequence). This CDR3 is built from 15 residues. This CDR3 reads CAWRGLGQGASEAFF. CDR3 DNA: TGTGCCTGGAGGGGACTGGGACAGGGGGCCAGTGAAGCTTTCTTT.

This chain uses TRBV4-2 with TRBJ2-2, with TRBD1 as a possible D gene (5 bases). Germline CDR1 is LGHNA and CDR2 is YNFKEQ. There are 19 residues in the CDR3. V was trimmed by 2 bases and J by 6 bases, leaving 25 bases between them. Written as DNA, the CDR3 is TGTGCCAGCAGCCAACCTGGACGGCAACCCCTCGACAGTGCCGGGGAGCTGTTTTTT. It specifies CASSQPGRQPLDSAGELFF.

The chain employs TRBV7-9 and TRBJ2-5, with 10 bases matching TRBD2. The CDR3 contains 16 residues. Unmatched junction bases numbered 8, after V lost 2 bases and J lost 5 bases. Germline V lookup: CDR1 SEHNR, CDR2 FQNEAQ (reference sequence). CDR3 protein: CASSLITSGASETQYF. CDR3 bases: TGTGCCAGCAGCTTAATCACTAGCGGGGCGTCTGAGACCCAGTACTTC.

The chain recombines TRBV5-1 with TRBJ2-5; TRBD1 aligns across 7 bases. The V and J ends lost 4 bases and 1 base, in that order; junction bases with no gene match: 10. The CDR3 has 16 residues. Germline CDR1 SGHRS, CDR2 YFSETQ. The CDR3 loop reads CASSRALTGTQETQYF. DNA of the CDR3: TGCGCCAGCAGCCGGGCACTGACAGGGACCCAAGAGACCCAGTACTTC.

This clone was detected once. The chain recombines TRBV29-1 with TRBJ2-1; TRBD2 matches 8 bases. V lost 1 base to trimming and J lost 6 bases; unmatched junction nucleotides: 8. CDR1 and CDR2 from the germline V gene are SQVTM and ANQGSEA. This CDR3 is 15 amino acids long. The CDR3 region is CSVEGAGDPSNEQFF. In DNA, the CDR3 is TGCAGCGTTGAAGGAGCGGGAGACCCTTCCAATGAGCAGTTCTTC.

The V call is TRBV19, the J call TRBJ1-5, with TRBD1 identical over 7 bases. The ends lost 4 bases at V and 3 bases at J; junction bases unmatched: 6. The CDR3 length is 15 residues. Germline V lookup: CDR1 LNHDA, CDR2 SQIVND (reference sequence). The CDR3 here is CASSTTGVVNQPQHF. The CDR3 DNA follows: TGTGCCAGTAGTACTACAGGGGTAGTCAATCAGCCCCAGCATTTT.

The chain is built from TRBV9 and TRBJ2-2; possibly TRBD1 for D (6 bases). The germline V gene encodes CDR1 SGDLS and CDR2 YYNGEE. The V gene lost 4 bases and the J gene lost 1 base, with 17 bases spanning the gap. The CDR3 is 17 residues long. This CDR3 reads CASSPALVGGNTGELFF. CDR3 in DNA: TGTGCCAGCAGCCCCGCGTTGGTAGGGGGGAACACCGGGGAGCTGTTTTTT.

The sample holds one count of this clone. The J gene is TRBJ2-5, the V gene TRBV18; no firm D call. Germline V lookup: CDR1 KGHSH, CDR2 LQKENI. Trimming took off 6 bases at V and 1 base at J, with 3 bases between the two ends. The CDR3 sequence is 11 residues long. The CDR3 reads CASSSQETQYF. CDR3 DNA: TGTGCCAGCTCGAGCCAAGAGACCCAGTACTTC.

The chain has TRBV10-1 and TRBJ1-3; 9 bases match TRBD1. Germline V lookup: CDR1 WNHNN, CDR2 SYGVQD (reference sequence). J gave up 3 bases and V 7 bases, and 4 bases lay outside the gene matches. The CDR3 sequence is 14 residues long. DNA for the CDR3: TGCGCCAGCACCGGGACAGGGAGTGGAAACACCATATATTTT. Its translation is CASTGTGSGNTIYF.